This TCR beta chain originates from a study of OX40 agonist ivuxolimab in advanced cancers. The repertoire was sequenced with immunoSEQ multiplex PCR; TCRdb's copy has only in-frame clones and lacks some. Of fewer than 65,000 clones in the sample, about nine tenths were seen once. Looked up from germline, CDR1 is MNHEY and CDR2 is SVGAGI. V gave up 6 bases and J gave up 11 bases; unmatched junction bases: 17. The CDR3 has 15 amino acids. The sequenced sample was CD4+ or CD8+ T cells sorted from blood, obtained in a trial of the OX40 agonist ivuxolimab. This chain connects TRBV6-5 to TRBJ1-1, with 8 positions matching TRBD1. The origin of this receptor is an adult with an advanced solid tumor such as melanoma, head and neck, liver or kidney cancer. This CDR3 is CASSTGGSGAVKAFF. The CDR3 DNA reads TGTGCCAGCAGCACAGGGGGATCAGGAGCGGTGAAGGCTTTCTTT.